This TCR beta chain was sequenced during a study of tumor-infiltrating lymphocytes in oesophageal squamous cell carcinoma. TCRdb reprocessed the PCR reads via MiXCR and lists one record per CDR3 protein. Of 9,500 to 13,000 distinct CDR3 sequences listed, around three fifths are singletons. Sequenced input: esophageal tumor tissue. The sequence came from a female donor with esophageal squamous cell carcinoma.

The CDR3 DNA follows: TGTGCCAGCAGCTCAGGGGGCAGCTCCTACGAGCAGTACTTC. As protein: CASSSGGSSYEQYF. This chain joins TRBV7-2 and TRBJ2-7, with 8 bases matching TRBD1. The germline V gene encodes CDR1 SGHTA and CDR2 FQGNSA. J was trimmed by 0 bases and V by 4 bases; bases with no gene match: 2. The CDR3 runs 14 residues.